This is a list of T cell receptor beta chains from one sample in a study of blood T cells in healthy people across ages. Each CDR3 protein gets one entry after TCRdb re-called the 5' RACE reads with MiXCR. The table has 1.5 million to 2 million distinct CDR3 sequences, under 30% seen once. Material: blood. These receptors were obtained from a woman younger than 45 in good health. Both conserved end residues are part of each CDR3. A D gene is named only where the DNA matches it firmly. Clone size is given for some rows only: seen once, a few or many times, or a class if the clone is expanded.

CASSTRGSARYHGEMGDEQYF	TGTGCCAGCAGCACCCGGGGTTCGGCCAGGTATCATGGAGAGATGGGCGACGAGCAGTACTTC	TRBJ2-7	TRBV5-6	NA	NA
CASSDRTGTSGANVLTF	TGCGCCAGCAGTGACCGGACAGGGACCTCTGGGGCCAACGTCCTGACTTTC	TRBJ2-6	TRBV10-1	TRBD1	few
CASSSKRVPETQYF	TGTGCCAGCAGTTCTAAGCGGGTCCCTGAGACCCAGTACTTC	TRBJ2-5	TRBV12-3/TRBV12-4	NA	NA
CASSSRTGDTQYF	TGTGCCAGCAGCTCGCGGACAGGAGATACGCAGTATTTT	TRBJ2-3	TRBV7-7	TRBD1	many
CASSLEGTRGNIQYF	TGTGCCAGCAGCTTAGAGGGGACTAGGGGAAACATTCAGTACTTC	TRBJ2-4	TRBV7-2	TRBD2	NA
CSAPGGQGKGYGYTF	TGCAGTGCTCCCGGGGGACAGGGGAAAGGATATGGCTACACCTTC	TRBJ1-2	TRBV20-1	TRBD1	NA
CSVRGSSEQYF	TGCAGCGTCCGCGGGTCTAGCGAGCAGTACTTC	TRBJ2-7	TRBV29-1	NA	many
CASSRGQGALVYNQPQHF	TGTGCCAGCAGCCGCGGACAGGGGGCCTTGGTTTACAATCAGCCCCAGCATTTT	TRBJ1-5	TRBV6-2/TRBV6-3	TRBD1	NA
CASSLASGQGVYEQYF	TGCGCCAGCAGCTTGGCCTCGGGACAGGGTGTCTACGAGCAGTACTTC	TRBJ2-7	TRBV5-1	TRBD1	NA
CASSQGAGAYEQYF	TGCGCCAGCAGCCAAGGGGCAGGAGCCTACGAGCAGTACTTC	TRBJ2-7	TRBV4-3	NA	many
CASPLQTETTPETQYF	TGTGCCAGCCCGTTACAAACAGAGACGACCCCAGAGACCCAGTACTTC	TRBJ2-5	TRBV6-2/TRBV6-3	NA	NA
CASSLVSGGLQETQYF	TGTGCCAGCAGCTTGGTTAGCGGGGGCCTCCAAGAGACCCAGTACTTC	TRBJ2-5	TRBV5-5	TRBD2	many
CASTPGQGAGNNEQYF	TGTGCCAGCACTCCTGGTCAGGGTGCAGGCAACAATGAGCAGTACTTC	TRBJ2-7	TRBV7-6	NA	NA
CASAPGGPYNEQFF	TGCGCCAGCGCCCCGGGGGGCCCCTACAATGAGCAGTTCTTC	TRBJ2-1	TRBV5-1	NA	NA
CSMDRGSYGYTF	TGCAGCATGGACAGGGGTTCCTATGGCTACACCTTC	TRBJ1-2	TRBV29-1	TRBD1	many
CAISEGWAPYEQYF	TGTGCCATCAGTGAGGGGTGGGCCCCCTACGAGCAGTACTTC	TRBJ2-7	TRBV10-3	NA	NA
CASSVREQYF	TGTGCCAGCAGCGTCCGCGAGCAGTACTTC	TRBJ2-7	TRBV9	NA	few
CASSNQLAGGYQYF	TGTGCCAGCAGCAACCAACTAGCGGGAGGCTACCAGTACTTC	TRBJ2-5	TRBV14	TRBD2	NA
CASSPKGDRGEAFF	TGTGCCAGCAGCCCAAAGGGGGACAGGGGTGAAGCTTTCTTT	TRBJ1-1	TRBV7-4	TRBD1	NA
CASSRTTPNEQYF	TGTGCCAGCAGTCGGACGACCCCGAATGAGCAGTACTTC	TRBJ2-7	TRBV12-3/TRBV12-4	NA	NA
CASTQGSVNTEAFF	TGCGCCAGTACTCAGGGGTCCGTGAACACTGAAGCTTTCTTT	TRBJ1-1	TRBV5-1	NA	few
CASDSPGENEQFF	TGTGCCAGCGATTCTCCCGGGGAGAATGAGCAGTTCTTC	TRBJ2-1	TRBV6-2/TRBV6-3	NA	few
CASSLENRADTQYF	TGTGCCAGCAGCTTAGAGAACAGGGCAGATACGCAGTATTTT	TRBJ2-3	TRBV7-9	NA	few
CASSSYRDSSYEQFF	TGTGCCAGCAGCTCATACCGGGACAGCTCCTACGAGCAGTTCTTC	TRBJ2-1	TRBV7-2	TRBD1	NA
CASSLQDEQFF	TGTGCCAGCAGCTTACAAGATGAGCAGTTCTTC	TRBJ2-1	TRBV13	NA	many
CASSLGTGVFYEQYF	TGTGCCAGCAGCCTAGGGACAGGGGTTTTCTACGAGCAGTACTTC	TRBJ2-7	TRBV12-3/TRBV12-4	TRBD1	many
CASSSKGLRSSYEQYF	TGTGCCAGCTCGTCAAAGGGACTTCGGAGCTCCTACGAGCAGTACTTC	TRBJ2-7	TRBV18	NA	NA
CASSFVGANEQFF	TGCGCCAGCAGCTTCGTGGGGGCAAATGAGCAGTTCTTC	TRBJ2-1	TRBV5-1	NA	NA
CASSPRYQETRYF	TGTGCCAGCAGTCCCCGGTACCAAGAGACCCGGTACTTC	TRBJ2-5	TRBV27	NA	NA
CSARNGQSRNEQYF	TGCAGTGCTAGAAACGGACAGTCTCGAAATGAGCAGTACTTC	TRBJ2-7	TRBV20-1	NA	NA
CASSPRRTSGASSYEQYF	TGTGCCAGCAGCCCCCGGCGGACTAGCGGGGCGAGCTCCTACGAGCAGTACTTC	TRBJ2-7	TRBV12-3/TRBV12-4	TRBD2	NA
CASSLGQWGYEQYF	TGTGCCAGCAGCTTAGGGCAGTGGGGATACGAGCAGTACTTC	TRBJ2-7	TRBV7-2	NA	many
CASSALPGAGEQFF	TGCGCCAGCAGCGCCCTTCCCGGAGCAGGCGAGCAGTTCTTC	TRBJ2-1	TRBV4-3	NA	few
CASSCRTAVGEQYF	TGTGCCAGCAGCTGTAGGACAGCAGTCGGCGAGCAGTACTTC	TRBJ2-7	TRBV3-1	NA	few
CASSGTRRLRVRDEQFF	TGTGCCAGCTCCGGGACTAGACGTCTTCGGGTCAGAGATGAGCAGTTCTTC	TRBJ2-1	TRBV18	TRBD2	few
CASSWGDRDYNEQFF	TGCGCCAGCAGCTGGGGGGACAGGGACTACAATGAGCAGTTCTTC	TRBJ2-1	TRBV5-1	TRBD1	NA
CASSLAGGTGTEAFF	TGTGCCAGCAGCTTGGCGGGGGGGACGGGCACTGAAGCTTTCTTT	TRBJ1-1	TRBV7-6	NA	NA
CASSLDISNEQYF	TGCGCCAGCAGCTTGGATATAAGCAACGAGCAGTACTTC	TRBJ2-7	TRBV5-1	NA	NA
CASSFSRSSTGELFF	TGTGCCAGCAGCTTCTCCAGGTCCTCCACCGGGGAGCTGTTTTTT	TRBJ2-2	TRBV7-9	NA	NA
CASSQETGGSDQFF	TGCGCCAGCAGCCAAGAAACTGGCGGGAGTGATCAGTTCTTC	TRBJ2-1	TRBV4-3	TRBD2	few
CASSLVQGGFYEQYF	TGTGCCAGCAGCTTAGTACAGGGGGGATTCTACGAGCAGTACTTC	TRBJ2-7	TRBV7-2	TRBD1	many
CSVRDIGNIQYF	TGCAGCGTCAGGGATATAGGAAACATTCAGTACTTC	TRBJ2-4	TRBV29-1	NA	few
CAGSQRTSGRPDTQYF	TGCGCCGGCAGCCAACGCACTAGCGGGAGACCAGATACGCAGTATTTT	TRBJ2-3	TRBV5-1	TRBD2	once
CASSATGQPPEKLFF	TGCGCCAGCAGCGCGACGGGACAGCCACCCGAAAAACTGTTTTTT	TRBJ1-4	TRBV5-1	TRBD1	NA
CASSRIPGLSYNEQFF	TGCGCCAGCAGTCGTATACCGGGACTCTCCTACAATGAGCAGTTCTTC	TRBJ2-1	TRBV5-1	NA	NA
CSARFWGISNQPQHF	TGCAGTGCTAGATTTTGGGGAATCAGCAATCAGCCCCAGCATTTT	TRBJ1-5	TRBV20-1	NA	NA